This record concerns one TCR beta chain sequence. A single count supports this clone. Its recognized antigen is unknown. Base-call qualities are not available, and no considerably larger clone is one nucleotide away. Library generation was performed with the immunoSEQ multiplex PCR assay. The multiplex PCR relied on a mix of 60 forward primers for TCR Vbeta segments and 13 reverse primers for TCR Jbeta segments. A multiplex PCR assay on genomic DNA amplified the CDR3 region of rearranged TCR beta genes. The amplified TCR beta libraries were sequenced on the Illumina HiSeq System as 87-base-pair reads. In the paper's pipeline: A later analysis counted approximately 76 million unique TCR beta chains across the 550 to 750 repertoires, and roughly 10 million of these chains were shared by at least two donors. Raw reads were error-corrected and collapsed into unique sequences by a nearest-neighbor algorithm in which closely related sequences were merged to remove PCR and sequencing errors. Alignment of CDR3 sequences to IMGT reference sequences was used to assign V, D and J gene segments. For a sequence to be retained, at least a six-nucleotide match to both a V gene segment and a J gene segment was required. Rearrangements were called productive when the CDR3 lacked stop codons and stayed in frame with V and J; all others were non-productive. Following IMGT convention, CDR3 was defined as the stretch from the second conserved V-encoded cysteine up to the conserved J-encoded phenylalanine. In an earlier analysis of roughly 580 of the donors, sequences lacking an unambiguous match to a single V gene segment were excluded. In an earlier analysis of several hundred of the donors, V segments were called functional above 56.7% productive rearrangements and were called segregating when the between-donor standard deviation exceeded 5%. A statistical classification framework was built to diagnose cytomegalovirus status from the catalog of TCR beta chain sequences. A later analysis assigned V and J genes by comparing TCR nucleotide sequences with IMGT/GENE-DB human TR gene sequences. The TCRdist pipeline was used in a later analysis to assign CDR3 sequences and most-parsimonious VDJ recombination scenarios. In a later analysis, each TCR beta chain was defined by its CDR3 amino acid sequence together with its V-gene family, and reads without a unique V-gene family were excluded. In a later analysis, 450 to 600 highly shared, low-generation-probability nucleotide sequences were removed to address suspected cross-contamination and a sequencing artifact. For each public chain, a later analysis derived a clonal expansion index from normalized ranks of inferred template counts within each repertoire. Generation probabilities in a later analysis came from a VDJ recombination model fitted to out-of-frame rearrangements, and those results were checked against IGoR. Hypergeometric tests were used in a later analysis to score TCR-TCR, TCR-HLA and TCR-CMV co-occurrence, with a repertoire-size bias correction applied to the TCR pairs. A later analysis estimated false discovery rates by permuting HLA or CMV assignments 20 times. In a later analysis, co-occurring TCRs were grouped using DBSCAN, with TCRdist sequence similarity added in when clustering inside HLA-allele-positive subsets. For co-occurrence clustering, repertoires with fewer than 30,000 or more than 120,000 public chains were excluded, along with a handful of repertoires with anomalous nucleotide sharing. Sourced from immuneACCESS, this table was stored by TCRdb with only in-frame sequences that have V and J called. A share of the clones is absent; for the studies checked, an unresolved V gene accounts for under half, and the remainder has no known explanation. That table supplies the V and J calls and clone size; D and trimming were determined from the DNA. The sample table contains a few hundred thousand clones; only one count was recorded for roughly 83% of them. The top ten clonotypes cover approximately 1.4% of the sample.

The cohort comprised some 700 healthy bone marrow donors. At the time of sampling, every cohort member was nominally healthy, though immune exposures that went unrecorded were likely present. The donor was CMV seronegative and belonged to the group of approximately 320 seronegative cohort members. Each donor provided a peripheral blood sample, and peripheral blood mononuclear cells were used for TCR beta sequencing. Genomic DNA extraction from the blood cell samples was performed with the Qiagen DNeasy Blood Extraction Kit. The data originate from a study of cytomegalovirus exposure and HLA in healthy donors (TCRdb year 2017). A note on the overall study: An earlier analysis of around 600 of the donors reported 250 to 300 Gb of sequence data and 117 million unique TCR beta sequences from 190 million or so T cells. An early release that covered roughly 600 HLA-typed donors contained around 330 gigabases of sequencing data and tens of millions of unique TCR sequences. Of the roughly 420 genotyped donors, roughly 80% were placed in the genetic ancestry cluster associated with self-reported Caucasian donors. The study was designed to test whether signatures of past pathogen exposure could be identified by cataloging public T cell receptors. The T cell repertoires of several hundred subjects were profiled by immunosequencing and related to cytomegalovirus serostatus. A separate validation cohort of some 130 different subjects was used in addition to the approximately 640-subject first cohort. To predict cytomegalovirus infection status, the study brought together high-throughput TCR immunosequencing, statistical association of individual TCRs with disease status, and machine learning. A later analysis re-examined previously published TCR beta repertoires from around 670 donors and added high-resolution HLA genotyping to investigate patterns of TCR occurrence. Rather than using new phenotypic data, the later analysis identified candidate immune exposures from TCR beta sequences and from how often those sequences occurred across donors. In an earlier analysis of 500 to 650 of the donors, high-throughput TCR beta sequencing was used to judge whether each TCR beta V gene segment behaved as functional or pseudogenic. Donor age, sex, ethnicity and CMV serostatus were compiled alongside the repertoire data. A later genetic analysis used genome-wide SNP genotypes for about three fifths of the roughly 700 donors, treating that subset as a discovery cohort. Every discovery cohort repertoire had been produced on one sequencing platform. Class I and class II HLA loci were covered by the typing at four-digit resolution. Typing coverage differed by locus: A, B, C, DRB1 and DQB1 were typed in about 620-630 donors, DQA1 in 522, DPA1 in 600 to 610, and DPB1 in approximately 450. Roughly 5 DR-DQ haplotypes were handled as single units for association and clustering, since linkage in the cohort was strong. Among around 400 genotyped donors of the cohort, an average of roughly 240,000 unique TCR beta nucleotide sequences were sequenced per donor, roughly a sixth of them non-productive. Findings and caveats that apply to the study as a whole: A further reported finding was that TCR beta sequences accurately predicted the HLA-A and HLA-B alleles for most subjects in the first cohort. In an earlier analysis of around 600 of the donors, most TCR beta V segments appeared in productive rearrangements about 87% or about 30% of the time, broadly matching IMGT annotations. Most CMV-associated TCR beta chains appeared to be HLA-restricted in a later analysis, and the HLA associations seemed to be driven largely by CMV exposure. At a false discovery rate of 0.05, a later analysis linked some 17,000 TCR beta sequences to specific HLA alleles. Cytomegalovirus status was reported to be diagnosed by the classifier with high specificity and sensitivity in both the original and validation cohorts. The authors suggested that the approach could potentially be generalized to other disease states and immunological phenotypes. Because counts were too low, roughly 18 rarely observed V segments, including chromosome 9 orphons, were left out of the earlier analysis of some 640 of the donors. In this cohort, only TCR beta chains were sequenced, and detectable features were limited by the absence of alpha or paired-chain data. Three of the identified cytomegalovirus-associated TCR beta chains were confirmed in vitro to be specific for cytomegalovirus antigens. Because some donors lacked HLA typing at each locus, the association tests relied only on the typed subset. The only immune exposure information available for the cohort was CMV serostatus. The study listed 164 TCR beta chains as associated with cytomegalovirus. A group of highly shared sequence variants was considered likely to be a technical artifact of the sequencing pipeline. Linkage disequilibrium might explain the correlated functional status among segregating V segments, but an unknown experimental factor could not be ruled out. Sequencing depth was assumed to be roughly uniform across donors in the presence/absence analyses, though that assumption may not hold. V-gene and J-gene trimming of TCR beta chains was associated with a missense DCLRE1C variant in a later genetic analysis, and the association was replicated in an independent cohort. Several of the top co-occurrence clusters appeared to be linked to parvovirus B19, influenza, CMV and Epstein-Barr virus, according to a later analysis. In a later genetic analysis, fewer N-insertions in productive TCRs were reported among donors in an Asian-associated ancestry cluster than the roughly 700-donor mean. According to a later analysis, TCR association rates differed among HLA loci, with DRB1 alleles showing the most associated TCRs and HLA-C alleles showing the fewest. Because the 87-base-pair reads could not distinguish some IMGT-functional V segments, including TRBV6-2 and TRBV6-3, those segments were excluded. While some public TCRs were present in many individuals, most TCR sequences turned up only very rarely across donors. When HLA alleles, especially DR and DQ, strongly co-occurred, TCR associations were difficult to assign to individual alleles. In a later analysis, HLA-associated TCR beta chains were found to be more clonally expanded and to have lower generation probabilities than equally common non-associated chains.

Trimming costs V 0 bases and J 5 bases, and their ends lie 11 bases apart. Taken from the germline V gene, the CDR1 and CDR2 loops are SGHRS and YFSETQ. Including the terminal cysteine and phenylalanine, the CDR3 comprises 14 residues. The CDR3 DNA has 42 bases and is translated from base 1. The V and J genes are TRBV5-1 and TRBJ1-1; D gene: possibly TRBD1, on 5 matching bases. The TCR was taken from a girl under 18 in good health and CMV-seronegative. The sample was PBMCs. The nucleotide sequence is TGCGCCAGCAGCTTGGAGGGAAGGGGTACTGAAGCTTTCTTT. This translates into CASSLEGRGTEAFF.